This entry is about one TCR beta chain. The sample comes from a study of blood T cell repertoires in COVID-19. Trimming removed 5 bases at V and 2 bases at J, with 18 bases between. The CDR3 runs 15 residues. Germline V gene lookup returns CDR1 GTSNPN and CDR2 SVGIG (reference sequence). TCRdb's table, derived via immunoSEQ multiplex PCR, lists solely in-frame clones and lacks some. In the table there are roughly 380,000 clones, around 85% of which are singletons. This rearrangement joins TRBV30 to TRBJ1-2; D is possibly TRBD1 (5 bases). The sequence derives from a woman younger than 35 with acute or convalescent COVID-19. The sample was peripheral blood. The CDR3 loop reads CAWYARGDGNYGYTF. CDR3 nucleotides: TGTGCCTGGTATGCCCGGGGGGACGGCAACTATGGCTACACCTTC. Using reference TRBV30 and TRBJ1-2 for the parts outside the CDR3, the full variable domain is SQTIHQWPATLVQPVGSPLSLECTVEGTSNPNLYWYRQAAGRGLQLLFYSVGIGQISSEVPQNLSASRPQDRQFILSSKKLLLSDSGFYLCAWYARGDGNYGYTFGSGTRLTVV.